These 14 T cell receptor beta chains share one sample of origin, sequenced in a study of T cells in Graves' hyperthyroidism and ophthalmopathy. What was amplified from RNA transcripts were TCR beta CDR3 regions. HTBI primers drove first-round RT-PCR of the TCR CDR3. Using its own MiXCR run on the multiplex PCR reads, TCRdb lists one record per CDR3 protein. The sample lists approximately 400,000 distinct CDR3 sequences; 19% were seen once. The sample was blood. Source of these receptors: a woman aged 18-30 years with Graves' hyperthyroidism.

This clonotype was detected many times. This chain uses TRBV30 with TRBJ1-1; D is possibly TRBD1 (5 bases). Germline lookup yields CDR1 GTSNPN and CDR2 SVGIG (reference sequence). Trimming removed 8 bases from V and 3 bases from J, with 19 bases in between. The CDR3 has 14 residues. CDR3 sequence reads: CAKDGGNGYTEAFF. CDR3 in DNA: TGTGCCAAAGACGGGGGAAACGGGTACACTGAAGCTTTCTTT. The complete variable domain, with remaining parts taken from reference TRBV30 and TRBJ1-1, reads SQTIHQWPATLVQPVGSPLSLECTVEGTSNPNLYWYRQAAGRGLQLLFYSVGIGQISSEVPQNLSASRPQDRQFILSSKKLLLSDSGFYLCAKDGGNGYTEAFFGQGTRLTVV.

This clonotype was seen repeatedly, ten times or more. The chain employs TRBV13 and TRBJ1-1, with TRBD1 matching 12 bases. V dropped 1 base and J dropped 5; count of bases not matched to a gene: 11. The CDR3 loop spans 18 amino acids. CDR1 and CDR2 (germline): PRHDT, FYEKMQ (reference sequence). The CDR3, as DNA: TGTGCCAGCAGCTTAGAGAGTGGGACAGGGGGCGCGGGAACTGAAGCTTTCTTT. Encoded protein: CASSLESGTGGAGTEAFF.

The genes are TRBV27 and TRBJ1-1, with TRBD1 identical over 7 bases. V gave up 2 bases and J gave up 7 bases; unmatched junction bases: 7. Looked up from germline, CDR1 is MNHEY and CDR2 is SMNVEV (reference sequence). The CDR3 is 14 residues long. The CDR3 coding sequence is TGTGCCAGCAGTTTAAAATTTGGGACAGTTGAAGCTTTCTTT. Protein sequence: CASSLKFGTVEAFF.

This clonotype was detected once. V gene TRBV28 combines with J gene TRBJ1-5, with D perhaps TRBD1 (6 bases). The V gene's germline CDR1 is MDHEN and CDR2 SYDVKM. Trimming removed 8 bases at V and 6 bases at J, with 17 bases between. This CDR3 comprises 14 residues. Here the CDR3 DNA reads TGTGCCAGCCACTCACAGGGTTTGAGTCAGCCCCAGCATTTT. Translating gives CASHSQGLSQPQHF.

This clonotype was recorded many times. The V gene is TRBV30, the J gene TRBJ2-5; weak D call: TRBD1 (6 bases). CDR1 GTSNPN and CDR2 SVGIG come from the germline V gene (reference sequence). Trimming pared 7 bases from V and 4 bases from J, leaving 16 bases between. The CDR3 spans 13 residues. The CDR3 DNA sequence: TGTGCCTACTCTGGGGACATACGAGAGACCCAGTACTTC. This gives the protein CAYSGDIRETQYF.

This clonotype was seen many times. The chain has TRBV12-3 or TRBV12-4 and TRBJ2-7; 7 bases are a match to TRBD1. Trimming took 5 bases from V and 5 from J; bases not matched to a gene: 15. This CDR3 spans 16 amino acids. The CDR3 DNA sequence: TGTGCCAGCAGTCCCAAAGAACGACAGGGAGACCACGAGCAGTACTTC. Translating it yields CASSPKERQGDHEQYF.

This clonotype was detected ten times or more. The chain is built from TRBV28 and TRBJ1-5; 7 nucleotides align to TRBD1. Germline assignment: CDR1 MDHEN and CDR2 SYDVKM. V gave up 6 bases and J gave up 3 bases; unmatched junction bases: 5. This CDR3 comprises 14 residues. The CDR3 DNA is TGTGCCAGCAGAGAGGGACAGTACAATCAGCCCCAGCATTTT. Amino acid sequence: CASREGQYNQPQHF.

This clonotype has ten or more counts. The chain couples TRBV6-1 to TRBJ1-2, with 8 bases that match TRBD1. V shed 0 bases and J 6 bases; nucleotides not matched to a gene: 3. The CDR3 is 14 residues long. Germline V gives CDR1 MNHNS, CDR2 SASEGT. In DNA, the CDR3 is TGTGCCAGCAGTGAAGCCGGACAGGGCCATGGCTACACCTTC. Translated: CASSEAGQGHGYTF.

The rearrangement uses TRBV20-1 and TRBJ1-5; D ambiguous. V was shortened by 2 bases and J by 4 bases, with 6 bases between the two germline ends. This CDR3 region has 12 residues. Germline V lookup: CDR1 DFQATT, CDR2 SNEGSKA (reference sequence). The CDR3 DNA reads TGCAGTGCTAGACTCCCTAATCAGCCCCAGCATTTT. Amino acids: CSARLPNQPQHF.

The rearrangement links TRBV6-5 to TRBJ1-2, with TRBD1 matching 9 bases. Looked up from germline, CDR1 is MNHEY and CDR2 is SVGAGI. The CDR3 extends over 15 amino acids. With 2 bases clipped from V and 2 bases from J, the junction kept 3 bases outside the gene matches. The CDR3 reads CASSYPGTGNYGYTF. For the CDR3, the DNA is TGTGCCAGCAGTTACCCTGGGACAGGGAACTATGGCTACACCTTC.

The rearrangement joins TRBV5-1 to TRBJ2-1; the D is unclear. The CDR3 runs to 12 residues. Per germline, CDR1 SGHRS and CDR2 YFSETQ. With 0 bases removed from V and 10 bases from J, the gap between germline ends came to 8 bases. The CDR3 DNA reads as TGCGCCAGCAGCTTGGGGCAGGTAGAGCAGTTCTTC. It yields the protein CASSLGQVEQFF.

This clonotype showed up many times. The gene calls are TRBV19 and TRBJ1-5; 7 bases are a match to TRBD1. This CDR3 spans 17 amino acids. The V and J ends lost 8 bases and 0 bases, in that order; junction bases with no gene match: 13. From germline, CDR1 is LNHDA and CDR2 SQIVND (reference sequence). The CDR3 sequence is CASPFPDRRFSNQPQHF. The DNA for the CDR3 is TGTGCCAGTCCCTTCCCGGACAGGAGGTTTAGCAATCAGCCCCAGCATTTT.

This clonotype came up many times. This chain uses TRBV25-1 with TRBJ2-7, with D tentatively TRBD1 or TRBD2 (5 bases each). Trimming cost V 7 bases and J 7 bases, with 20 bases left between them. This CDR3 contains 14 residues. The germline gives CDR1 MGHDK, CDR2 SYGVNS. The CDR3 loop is CASTRGRAWGEQYF. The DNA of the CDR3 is TGTGCCAGCACCCGAGGCAGGGCTTGGGGGGAGCAGTACTTC.

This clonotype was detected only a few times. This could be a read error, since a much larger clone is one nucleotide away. Here the CDR3 reads CSAGSWGATEAFF. DNA for the CDR3: TGCAGCGCTGGAAGTTGGGGGGCCACTGAAGCTTTCTTT. The chain has TRBV29-1 and TRBJ1-1; TRBD1 is a possible D gene (6 bases). With 7 bases removed from V and 4 bases from J, the gap between germline ends came to 16 bases. Germline V gene lookup returns CDR1 SQVTM and CDR2 ANQGSEA. This CDR3 comprises 13 residues.